One T cell receptor beta chain is described in this entry. The CDR3 runs to 15 residues. The ends were cut back, 0 bases at V and 2 bases at J, with 11 bases in the middle. Looked up from germline, CDR1 is LGHNA and CDR2 is YSLEER. How the authors handled the data: Reference gene primer amplification gave estimated nucleated cell counts. Using immunoSEQ multiplex PCR, the repertoire was profiled, and TCRdb retains in-frame clones only, with some absent. V, J and clone size derive from that table, while D and trimming were established from the DNA sequence. The sample carries about 120,000 clones, more than 75% recorded once. The sample originates from a study of blood T cell repertoires in COVID-19. The overall study: The analysed material was cDNA or gDNA that came from T cells, B-cell-depleted T cells, or PBMCs.

This receptor was obtained from a man aged 60 to 75 with acute or convalescent COVID-19. The chain is built from TRBV4-3 and TRBJ2-7, with a weak D call TRBD1 (5 bases). Sequenced input: peripheral blood. The CDR3 spells CASSQEVKGTYEQYF. CDR3 sequence (DNA): TGCGCCAGCAGCCAAGAGGTAAAGGGGACCTACGAGCAGTACTTC.